The next 18 T cell receptor beta chains were all read from a single sample in a study of response to subunit inactivated influenza vaccine (dated by TCRdb to the late 2010s). Library method: RT-PCR. This sample was sequenced with an Illumina HiSeq 2500. Through fastp at Q25 and MiXCR, TCRdb rebuilt clones from the public reads, retaining in-frame beta chains. Records with the same CDR3 protein are collapsed into one entry carrying the most frequent genes and DNA. In all, the sample holds under 550,000 distinct CDR3 sequences, and about 8% of those were seen once. The ten largest make up approximately 13% of the sample. The source was PBMCs from blood, collected 23 to 25 months after vaccination. These receptor sequences come from a man aged 50-75 years who received an inactivated influenza vaccine. Donor details come from another sample of the same person, matched by shared clones.

This clonotype showed up just a few times. The CDR3: CASSLRTLASGKNIQYF. The CDR3 coding sequence is TGTGCCAGCAGCCTTAGAACCCTTGCTAGCGGCAAAAACATTCAGTACTTC. The chain combines TRBV28 with TRBJ2-4, with 7 positions matching TRBD2. V was clipped by 6 bases and J by 3 bases; unmatched bases: 14. This CDR3 is 17 amino acids long. Germline CDR1 MDHEN, CDR2 SYDVKM.

The table lists this clonotype with many counts. V usage is TRBV4-3 and J usage is TRBJ2-7, with D possibly called TRBD1 or TRBD2 (5 bases each). Germline assignment: CDR1 LGHNA and CDR2 YSLEER. The CDR3 has 14 residues. V dropped 0 bases and J dropped 6 bases, with 12 bases sitting between them. CDR3 residues: CASSQDGAGSEQYF. The DNA of the CDR3 is TGCGCCAGCAGCCAAGATGGGGCAGGGAGCGAGCAGTACTTC.

The chain employs TRBV5-8 and TRBJ2-1; D is ambiguous. Germline lookup yields CDR1 SGHTS and CDR2 YDEGEE. Trimming removed 0 bases from V and 0 bases from J, with 10 bases in between. CDR3 size: 16 residues. The CDR3 here is CASSLVWVTSYNEQFF. The CDR3 nucleotides are TGTGCCAGCAGCTTGGTTTGGGTTACCTCCTACAATGAGCAGTTCTTC.

This clonotype was observed many times. Written as DNA, the CDR3 is TGTGCCAGCAGTTCTAGGACAGAAATGTTTGACGAGCAGTACTTC. Protein product: CASSSRTEMFDEQYF. The chain employs TRBV12-3 or TRBV12-4 and TRBJ2-7; a possible D gene is TRBD1 (6 bases). Trimming stripped 4 bases from V and 5 bases from J, with 18 bases between. The CDR3 consists of 15 residues.

This clonotype has at least ten counts. The chain carries TRBV20-1 and TRBJ2-3; the D gene is possibly TRBD2 (6 bases). The CDR3 contains 12 residues. Germline V gene lookup returns CDR1 DFQATT and CDR2 SNEGSKA (reference sequence). The V gene lost 3 bases and the J gene lost 2 bases, with 6 bases spanning the gap. The CDR3: CSARDYTDTQYF. The CDR3 nucleotides are TGCAGTGCTAGGGACTACACAGATACGCAGTATTTT.

The rearrangement joins TRBV7-9 to TRBJ2-1; D possibly corresponds to TRBD2 (6 bases). Germline V gene lookup returns CDR1 SEHNR and CDR2 FQNEAQ (reference sequence). This CDR3 region has 15 residues. Deletions cut 4 bases from V and 6 bases from J, with 16 bases between. In DNA, the CDR3 is TGTGCCAGCAGCTCACCCGAGACTAGTGCCAATGAGCAGTTCTTC. It codes for CASSSPETSANEQFF.

This clonotype appeared a few times. V gene TRBV2 combines with J gene TRBJ2-2; 10 bases match TRBD2. CDR3 length: 14 amino acids. The V and J ends lost 9 bases and 7 bases, in that order; junction bases with no gene match: 8. The V gene's germline CDR1 is SNHLY and CDR2 FYNNEI. This CDR3 reads CASTSGARVGELFF. The CDR3 DNA is TGTGCCAGTACTAGCGGGGCTAGGGTCGGGGAGCTGTTTTTT.

This chain connects TRBV20-1 to TRBJ1-1; TRBD1 agrees at 8 bases. Germline V gene data show CDR1 as DFQATT and CDR2 as SNEGSKA (reference sequence). CDR3 length equals 14 residues. V lost 0 bases, J lost 4 bases, and 4 bases stayed unmatched. The CDR3 coding sequence is TGCAGTGCTAGAGATTTAACAGGGGGCACTGAAGCTTTCTTT. This encodes CSARDLTGGTEAFF.

This clonotype was observed a handful of times. This chain uses TRBV11-2 with TRBJ2-3, with 11 bases identical to TRBD2. The V and J ends lost 5 bases and 4 bases, in that order; junction bases with no gene match: 5. CDR1 is SGHAT and CDR2 is FQNNGV in the germline V gene. This CDR3 spans 15 amino acids. Here the CDR3 DNA reads TGTGCCAGCAGCCCGGTGGGACTAGCGGCAGATACGCAGTATTTT. Its translation: CASSPVGLAADTQYF.

Many counts were recorded for this clonotype. The rearrangement joins TRBV9 to TRBJ2-3, with 8 bases matching TRBD2. Germline assignment: CDR1 SGDLS and CDR2 YYNGEE. V was clipped by 0 bases and J by 4 bases; unmatched bases: 4. The CDR3 runs 15 residues. CDR3 DNA: TGTGCCAGCAGCGTAGAGGCGGGAGGTTCAGATACGCAGTATTTT. This encodes CASSVEAGGSDTQYF.

Concerning this clonotype: The germline gene is not matched at one end of the junction; a read error may be the cause. The chain employs TRBV5-4 and TRBJ2-3; no clear D. The CDR3 loop spans 12 amino acids. CDR1 and CDR2 (germline): SGHNT, YYREEE (reference sequence). Here the CDR3 DNA reads TGTGCCAGCAGCTTGGACACAAATACGCAGTATTTT. It specifies CASSLDTNTQYF.

This clonotype has a handful of counts. The chain has TRBV30 and TRBJ1-5; 10 bases are shared with TRBD1. Germline-derived CDR1 and CDR2 are GTSNPN and SVGIG (reference sequence). Trimming cost V 2 bases and J 5 bases; bases outside gene matches: 3. This CDR3 has 14 amino acids. The DNA of the CDR3 is TGTGCCTGGAGTTTGGGACAGGGGTATCAGCCCCAGCATTTT. Residues: CAWSLGQGYQPQHF.

This chain connects TRBV11-2 to TRBJ1-1, with no clear D. Germline CDR1 SGHAT, CDR2 FQNNGV. The CDR3 is 16 residues long. V lost 0 bases and J lost 10, with 21 bases in between. The CDR3 nucleotides read TGTGCCAGCAGCTTAGATGAAGCAAATTTTGGGGTAGGAGCTTTCTTT. Translating it yields CASSLDEANFGVGAFF.

This clonotype showed up just a few times. This chain joins TRBV20-1 and TRBJ1-1; D gene uncertain. There are 13 residues in the CDR3. Between the trimmed V and J ends, which lost 6 bases and 8 bases, there was a span of 19 bases. Germline-derived CDR1 and CDR2 are DFQATT and SNEGSKA (reference sequence). CDR3 DNA: TGCAGTGCCCAGCGGCTTGGTTCTTGGGAAGCTTTCTTT. The encoded protein is CSAQRLGSWEAFF.

This clonotype was picked up a small number of times. This sequence joins TRBV2 and TRBJ2-3; D is possibly TRBD2 (6 bases). Trimming took 3 bases from V and 1 from J, leaving 11 bases between them. From germline, CDR1 is SNHLY and CDR2 FYNNEI. The CDR3 sequence is 15 residues long. In DNA, the CDR3 is TGTGCCAGCAGTGACCGGGGAGGCGGCACAGATACGCAGTATTTT. This sequence encodes CASSDRGGGTDTQYF.

This clonotype was recorded at least ten times. This sequence joins TRBV20-1 and TRBJ1-1; D may be TRBD1 (5 bases). The V and J ends lost 3 bases and 0 bases respectively, with 5 bases between them. The germline V gene has CDR1 DFQATT and CDR2 SNEGSKA (reference sequence). This CDR3 region has 12 residues. This CDR3 reads CSASRVNTEAFF. The CDR3 nucleotides read TGCAGTGCTAGCAGGGTGAACACTGAAGCTTTCTTT.

This clonotype was counted many times. V usage is TRBV20-1 and J usage is TRBJ2-2; 11 bases line up with TRBD1. V gave up 5 bases and J gave up 7 bases; unmatched junction bases: 6. This CDR3 comprises 14 residues. The germline gives CDR1 DFQATT, CDR2 SNEGSKA (reference sequence). CDR3 nucleotides: TGCAGTGCTTCCGGGACAGGGGGTCTCGGGGAGCTGTTTTTT. This gives the protein CSASGTGGLGELFF.

The rearrangement joins TRBV4-1 to TRBJ2-2; TRBD1 aligns across 7 bases. The trim removed 5 bases at V and 3 bases at J, leaving 3 bases unmatched. The CDR3 is 14 residues long. Germline CDR1 MGHRA, CDR2 YSYEKL. The CDR3 region has the DNA TGCGCCAGCAGCTTCCAGGGGGACACCGGGGAGCTGTTTTTT. Its translation: CASSFQGDTGELFF.